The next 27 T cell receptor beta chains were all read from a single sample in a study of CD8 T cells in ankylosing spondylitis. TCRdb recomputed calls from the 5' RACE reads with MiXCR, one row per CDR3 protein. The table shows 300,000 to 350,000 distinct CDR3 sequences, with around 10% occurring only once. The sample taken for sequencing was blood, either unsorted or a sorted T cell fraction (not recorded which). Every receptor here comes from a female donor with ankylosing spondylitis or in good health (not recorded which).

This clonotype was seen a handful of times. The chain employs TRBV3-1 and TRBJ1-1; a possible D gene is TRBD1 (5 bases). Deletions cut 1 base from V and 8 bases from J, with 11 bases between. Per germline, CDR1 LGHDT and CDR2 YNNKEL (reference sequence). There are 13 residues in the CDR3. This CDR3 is CASSQVGAGEAFF. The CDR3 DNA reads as TGTGCCAGCAGCCAAGTAGGGGCAGGGGAAGCTTTCTTT. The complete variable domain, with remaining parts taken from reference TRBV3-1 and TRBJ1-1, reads DTAVSQTPKYLVTQMGNDKSIKCEQNLGHDTMYWYKQDSKKFLKIMFSYNNKELIINETVPNRFSPKSPDKAHLNLHINSLELGDSAVYFCASSQVGAGEAFFGQGTRLTVV.

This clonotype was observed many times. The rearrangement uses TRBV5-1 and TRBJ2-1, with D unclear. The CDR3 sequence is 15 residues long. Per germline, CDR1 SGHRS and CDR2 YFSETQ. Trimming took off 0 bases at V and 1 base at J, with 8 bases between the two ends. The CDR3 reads CASSLAVGSYNEQFF. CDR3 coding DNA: TGCGCCAGCAGCTTGGCGGTAGGTTCCTACAATGAGCAGTTCTTC.

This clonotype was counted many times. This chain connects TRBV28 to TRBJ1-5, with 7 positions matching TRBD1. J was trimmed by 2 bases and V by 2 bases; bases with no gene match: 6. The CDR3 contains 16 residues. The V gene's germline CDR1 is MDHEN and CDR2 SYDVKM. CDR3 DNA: TGTGCCAGCAGTTTAAACAGGGGATTGCGCAATCAGCCCCAGCATTTT. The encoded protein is CASSLNRGLRNQPQHF.

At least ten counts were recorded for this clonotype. The CDR3 sequence: CASHTPGGLSPLHF. The CDR3 DNA sequence: TGTGCCAGTCATACTCCAGGGGGCTTGTCACCCCTCCACTTT. The chain couples TRBV6-1 to TRBJ1-6; 8 nucleotides match TRBD1. Germline values: CDR1 MNHNS, CDR2 SASEGT. The trim removed 9 bases at V and 10 bases at J, leaving 11 bases unmatched. The CDR3 runs 14 residues.

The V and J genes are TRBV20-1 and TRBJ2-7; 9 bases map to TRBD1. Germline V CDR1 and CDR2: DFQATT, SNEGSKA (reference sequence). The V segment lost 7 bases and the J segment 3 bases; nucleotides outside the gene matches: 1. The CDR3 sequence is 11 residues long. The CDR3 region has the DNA TGCAGTGAGGGACAGGGCTACGAGCAGTACTTC. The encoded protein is CSEGQGYEQYF.

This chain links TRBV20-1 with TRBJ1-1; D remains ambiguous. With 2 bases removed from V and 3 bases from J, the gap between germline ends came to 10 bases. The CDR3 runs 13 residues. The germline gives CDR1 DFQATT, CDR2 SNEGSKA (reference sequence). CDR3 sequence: CSARPPSDTEAFF. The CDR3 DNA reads TGCAGTGCTAGACCACCTAGCGACACTGAAGCTTTCTTT.

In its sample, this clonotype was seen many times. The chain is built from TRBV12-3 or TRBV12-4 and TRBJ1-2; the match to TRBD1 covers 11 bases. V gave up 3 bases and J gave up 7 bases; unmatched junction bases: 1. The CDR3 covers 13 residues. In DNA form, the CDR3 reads TGTGCCAGCAGTTTCGGGACAGGGGGTGGCTACACCTTC. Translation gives CASSFGTGGGYTF.

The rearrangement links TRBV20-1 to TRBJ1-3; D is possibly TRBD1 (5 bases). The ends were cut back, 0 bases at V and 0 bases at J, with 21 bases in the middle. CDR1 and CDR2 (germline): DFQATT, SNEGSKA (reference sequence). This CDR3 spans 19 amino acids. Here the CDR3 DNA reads TGCAGTGCTAGAGATAAGCGGGCAGGGAATAACATCTCTGGAAACACCATATATTTT. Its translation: CSARDKRAGNNISGNTIYF.

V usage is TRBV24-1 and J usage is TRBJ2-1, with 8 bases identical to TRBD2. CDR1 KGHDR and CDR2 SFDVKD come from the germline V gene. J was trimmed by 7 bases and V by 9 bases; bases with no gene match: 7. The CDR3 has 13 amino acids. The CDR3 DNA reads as TGTGCCACCGCCGGGACTAGACGTAATGAGCAGTTCTTC. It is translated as CATAGTRRNEQFF.

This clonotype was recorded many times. The CDR3, as DNA: TGTGCCAGCAGTGTCCGGGACGTTCCTGAAAAACTGTTTTTT. Protein: CASSVRDVPEKLFF. The chain couples TRBV12-3 or TRBV12-4 to TRBJ1-4, with D perhaps matching TRBD1 (5 bases). Trimming cost V 5 bases and J 7 bases, with 14 bases left between them. CDR3 length equals 14 residues.

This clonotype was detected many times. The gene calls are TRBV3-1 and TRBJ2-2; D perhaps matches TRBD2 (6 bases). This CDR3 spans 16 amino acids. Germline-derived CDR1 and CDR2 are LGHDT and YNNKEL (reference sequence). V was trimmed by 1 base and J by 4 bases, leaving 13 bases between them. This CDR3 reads CASSQVPGSSTGELFF. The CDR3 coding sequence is TGTGCCAGCAGCCAAGTTCCCGGGAGCAGCACCGGGGAGCTGTTTTTT.

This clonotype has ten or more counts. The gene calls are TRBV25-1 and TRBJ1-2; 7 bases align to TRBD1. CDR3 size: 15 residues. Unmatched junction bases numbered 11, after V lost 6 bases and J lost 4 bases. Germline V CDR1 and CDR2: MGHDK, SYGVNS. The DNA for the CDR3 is TGTGCCAGCAGCATAGGGGGACAGCCGGTCTATGGCTACACCTTC. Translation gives CASSIGGQPVYGYTF.

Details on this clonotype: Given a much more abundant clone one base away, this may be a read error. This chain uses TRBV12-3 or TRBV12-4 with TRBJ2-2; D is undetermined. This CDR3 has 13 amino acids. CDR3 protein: CASRSRNSGELFF. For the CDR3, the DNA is TGTGCCAGCAGATCGAGAAACAGCGGGGAGCTGTTTTTT.

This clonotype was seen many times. The CDR3 nucleotides are TGTGCCAGCAGCTTAGGAGGGACTTCCTACGAGCAGTACTTC. Translation gives CASSLGGTSYEQYF. This chain connects TRBV7-8 to TRBJ2-7, with D possibly TRBD2 on 6 matching bases. The CDR3 length is 14 residues. The germline CDR1 and CDR2 sequences are SGHVS and FQNEAQ. With 1 base removed from V and 1 base from J, the gap between germline ends came to 8 bases.

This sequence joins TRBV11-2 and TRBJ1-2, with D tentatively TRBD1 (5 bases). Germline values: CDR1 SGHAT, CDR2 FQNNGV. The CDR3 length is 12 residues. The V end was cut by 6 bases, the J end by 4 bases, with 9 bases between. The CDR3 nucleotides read TGTGCCAGCAGTTTGACAGTCTATGGCTACACCTTC. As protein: CASSLTVYGYTF.

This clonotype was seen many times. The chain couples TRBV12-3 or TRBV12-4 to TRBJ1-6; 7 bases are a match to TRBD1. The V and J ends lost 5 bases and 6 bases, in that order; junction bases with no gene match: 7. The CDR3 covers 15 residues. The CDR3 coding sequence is TGTGCCAGCAGTCCCTCCGGGACAGCTAATTCACCCCTCCACTTT. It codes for CASSPSGTANSPLHF.

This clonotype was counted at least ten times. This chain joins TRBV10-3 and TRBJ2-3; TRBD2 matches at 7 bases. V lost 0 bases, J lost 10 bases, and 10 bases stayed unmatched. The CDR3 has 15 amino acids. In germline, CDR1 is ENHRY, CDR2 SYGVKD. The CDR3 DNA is TGTGCCATCAGTGAGTCAGGGACTATTCAAGTTGCGCAGTATTTT. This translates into CAISESGTIQVAQYF.

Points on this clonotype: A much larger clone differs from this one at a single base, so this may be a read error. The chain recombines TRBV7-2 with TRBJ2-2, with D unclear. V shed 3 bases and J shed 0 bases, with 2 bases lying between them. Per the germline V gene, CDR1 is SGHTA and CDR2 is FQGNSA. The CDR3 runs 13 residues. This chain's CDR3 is CASSFTNTGELFF. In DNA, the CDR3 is TGTGCCAGCAGCTTTACGAACACCGGGGAGCTGTTTTTT.

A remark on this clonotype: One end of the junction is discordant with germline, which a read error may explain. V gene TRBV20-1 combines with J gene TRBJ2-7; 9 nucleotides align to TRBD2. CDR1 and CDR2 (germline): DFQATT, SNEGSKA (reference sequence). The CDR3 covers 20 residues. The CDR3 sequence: CCAGITQREDLLPSPYEQYF. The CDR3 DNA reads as TGCTGTGCCGGCATCACACAGCGGGAGGACCTACTCCCGTCACCATACGAGCAGTACTTC.

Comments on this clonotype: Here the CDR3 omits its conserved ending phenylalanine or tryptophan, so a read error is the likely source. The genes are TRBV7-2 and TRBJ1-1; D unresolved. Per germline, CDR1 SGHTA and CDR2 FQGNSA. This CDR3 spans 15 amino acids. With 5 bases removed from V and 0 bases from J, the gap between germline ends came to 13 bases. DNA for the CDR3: TGTGCCAGCAGCGCCCAAACAGTCATGAACACTGAAGCTTTCTTA. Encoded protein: CASSAQTVMNTEAFL.

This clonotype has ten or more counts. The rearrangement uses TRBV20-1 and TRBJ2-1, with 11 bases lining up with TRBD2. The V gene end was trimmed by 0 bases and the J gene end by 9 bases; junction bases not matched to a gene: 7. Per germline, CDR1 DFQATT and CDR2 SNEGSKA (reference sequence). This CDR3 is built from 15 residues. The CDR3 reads CSARDGTSGSSEQFF. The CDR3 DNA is TGCAGTGCTAGAGATGGCACTAGCGGGAGCAGTGAGCAGTTCTTC.

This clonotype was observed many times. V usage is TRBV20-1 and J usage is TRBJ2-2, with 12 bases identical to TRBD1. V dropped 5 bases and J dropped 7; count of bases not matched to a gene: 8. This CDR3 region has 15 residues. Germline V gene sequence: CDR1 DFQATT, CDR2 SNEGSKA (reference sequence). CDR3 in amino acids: CSAATGTGGIGELFF. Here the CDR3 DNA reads TGCAGTGCTGCTACCGGGACAGGGGGCATCGGGGAGCTGTTTTTT.

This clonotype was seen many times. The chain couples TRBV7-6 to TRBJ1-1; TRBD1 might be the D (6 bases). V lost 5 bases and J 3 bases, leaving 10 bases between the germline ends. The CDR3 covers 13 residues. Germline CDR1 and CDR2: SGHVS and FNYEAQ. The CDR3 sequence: CASSKGEYTEAFF. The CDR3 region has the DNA TGTGCCAGCAGCAAGGGGGAATACACTGAAGCTTTCTTT.

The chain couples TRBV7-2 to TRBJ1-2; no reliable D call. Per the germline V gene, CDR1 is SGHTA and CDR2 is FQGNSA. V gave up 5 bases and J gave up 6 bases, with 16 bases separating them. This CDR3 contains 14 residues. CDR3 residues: CASSPRLDSDGYTF. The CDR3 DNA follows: TGTGCCAGCAGCCCAAGACTAGATTCGGATGGCTACACCTTC. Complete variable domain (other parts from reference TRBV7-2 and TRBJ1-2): GAGVSQSPSNKVTEKGKDVELRCDPISGHTALYWYRQSLGQGLEFLIYFQGNSAPDKSGLPSDRFSAERTGGSVSTLTIQRTQQEDSAVYLCASSPRLDSDGYTFGSGTRLTVV.

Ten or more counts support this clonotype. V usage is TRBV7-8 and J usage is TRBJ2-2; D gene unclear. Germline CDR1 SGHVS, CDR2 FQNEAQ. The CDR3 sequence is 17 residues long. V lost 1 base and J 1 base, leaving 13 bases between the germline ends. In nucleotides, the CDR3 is TGTGCCAGCAGCTTAGTTCCGCAGATGGGGAACACCGGGGAGCTGTTTTTT. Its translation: CASSLVPQMGNTGELFF.

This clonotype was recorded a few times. This CDR3 is CASSFEDSITDTQYF. In DNA form, the CDR3 reads TGTGCCAGCAGTTTTGAGGACTCGATCACAGATACGCAGTATTTT. The J gene is TRBJ2-3, the V gene TRBV28; D may be TRBD2 (5 bases). Germline V CDR1 and CDR2: MDHEN, SYDVKM. The CDR3 contains 15 residues. Between the trimmed V and J ends, which lost 3 bases and 2 bases, there was a span of 12 bases.

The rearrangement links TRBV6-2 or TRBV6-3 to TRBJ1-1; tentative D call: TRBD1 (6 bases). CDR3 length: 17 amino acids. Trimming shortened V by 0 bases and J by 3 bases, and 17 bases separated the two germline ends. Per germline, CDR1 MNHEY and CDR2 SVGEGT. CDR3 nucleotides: TGTGCCAGCAGTTACTCCCAGGGGAAGGGCTGGGACACTGAAGCTTTCTTT. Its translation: CASSYSQGKGWDTEAFF.